The clone carrying this T cell receptor (beta chain) was seen many times. The antigen is undetermined. Stable hyperthyroidism: no ophthalmopathy progression over 18 months of follow-up. This sample stems from a study of T cells in Graves' hyperthyroidism and ophthalmopathy. Amplification yielded TCR beta CDR3 regions, with RNA transcripts as the source. Using the HTBI primer set, a first-round RT-PCR was run on the TCR CDR3. One entry per CDR3 protein results from TCRdb running MiXCR on the multiplex PCR reads. This table holds about 590,000 distinct CDR3 sequences, 15% to 19% found once. The V end lost 3 bases, the J end lost 2 bases, and 11 bases lay between the germline ends. CDR3 length equals 15 residues. Study-wide results and caveats: Most thyroid clonotypes that were expanded above 0.001 also turned up in blood.

V gene TRBV12-3 or TRBV12-4 combines with J gene TRBJ2-1, with D unclear. The TCR comes from a woman in her twenties or thirties with Graves' hyperthyroidism. The specimen sequenced was blood. CDR3 DNA: TGTGCCAGCAGTTTCATTATTGGCGCCTACAATGAGCAGTTCTTC. Encoded protein: CASSFIIGAYNEQFF.